This T cell receptor (beta chain) is drawn from a study of shared clonotypes between healthy human individuals. Findings and limits, study-wide: Among donors, clonotype sharing was expected to be affected by sequencing depth. Larger estimated richness was generally seen in naive subsets than in memory subsets.

CDR3 length: 13 residues. V was clipped by 2 bases and J by 6 bases, with 11 bases between them. Germline CDR1 is SGHDN and CDR2 is FVKESK. Turning to this clone: The target antigen is unknown.

TCRdb's table, derived via immunoSEQ multiplex PCR, lists solely in-frame clones and lacks some. Of some 2.1 million clones listed, over 85% were seen once; the top ten hold 0.1% to 0.15%. The sequencing sample was made of naive CD4+ T cells sorted from blood. Sample subset: CD45RA+ positively selected. The TCR originated in a man aged 18 to 29 in good health. The genes are TRBV14 and TRBJ2-7, with D uncertain. CDR3 loop: CASSQIPSLEQYF. Here the CDR3 DNA reads TGTGCCAGCAGCCAAATCCCCTCCCTCGAGCAGTACTTC.